These T cell receptor beta chains were read from a single sample in a study of cytomegalovirus exposure and HLA in healthy donors. The method was immunoSEQ multiplex PCR; TCRdb's version includes in-frame clones alone and lacks a portion of them. In the table there are about 130,000 clones, roughly nine tenths of which are singletons. Material: PBMCs. These receptors all come from a woman younger than 35 in good health and CMV-seronegative. Each CDR3 is given with its conserved first and last residue. D genes are given only for firm matches. Size is stated for part of the rows, as once, few or many counts, or as a class when the clone is expanded.

d_gene,j_gene,v_gene,abundance,len,CDR3nt,CDR3aa
TRBD1,TRBJ1-2,TRBV7-6,.,13,TGTGCCAGCAGCACATATATAGGGGGCGGCTACACCTTC,CASSTYIGGGYTF
.,TRBJ2-1,TRBV27,.,17,TGTGCCAGCAGTACCACCACAGGGCATCCCTCCTACAATGAGCAGTTCTTC,CASSTTTGHPSYNEQFF
TRBD1,TRBJ2-1,TRBV7-2,.,16,TGTGCCAGCAGCCCCAGGACAGGGGGCGTCTACAATGAGCAGTTCTTC,CASSPRTGGVYNEQFF
.,TRBJ2-7,TRBV7-2,.,12,TGTGCCAGCAGCGACAGGATCTACGAGCAGTACTTC,CASSDRIYEQYF
TRBD1,TRBJ2-2,TRBV27,.,15,TGTGCCAGCAGTTTGAGACAGGGGGACACCGGGGAGCTGTTTTTT,CASSLRQGDTGELFF
.,TRBJ2-6,TRBV27,.,14,TGTGCCAGCAGCCCCGGTGCCGGGGCCAACGTCCTGACTTTC,CASSPGAGANVLTF
TRBD1,TRBJ1-1,TRBV2,.,14,TGTGCCAGCACAATCCCCGGACAGGCTATGGAGGCTTTCTTT,CASTIPGQAMEAFF
.,TRBJ1-5,TRBV6-5,.,14,TGTGCCAGCAGCCCCAGGATGCAGGAACAGCCCCAGCATTTT,CASSPRMQEQPQHF
TRBD2,TRBJ2-1,TRBV7-6,.,18,TGTGCCAGCAGCTTATATCCTAGCGGGATCCTAACCTACAATGAGCAGTTCTTC,CASSLYPSGILTYNEQFF
.,TRBJ2-2,TRBV28,.,16,TGTGCCAGCAGTGACGGGAAATTGGGGTACCCCGGGGAGCTGTTTTTT,CASSDGKLGYPGELFF
TRBD2,TRBJ2-7,TRBV7-9,.,19,TGTGCCAGCAGCTTCTTTCGGACTAGCGGGAGGGATCAGACCTACGAGCAGTACTTC,CASSFFRTSGRDQTYEQYF
.,TRBJ1-3,TRBV11-2,.,14,TGTGCCAGCAGCTTAGTCGGGGGTAGAAACACCATATATTTT,CASSLVGGRNTIYF
TRBD1,TRBJ1-6,TRBV7-2,.,16,TGTGCCAGCAGCCCTTACCCAGACAGGGTTTCTTCACCCCTCCACTTT,CASSPYPDRVSSPLHF
.,TRBJ2-5,TRBV4-2,.,16,TGTGCCAGCAGCCAAGATATCGTCCGGGGCCAAGAGACCCAGTACTTC,CASSQDIVRGQETQYF
.,TRBJ1-2,TRBV11-2,.,13,TGTGCCAGCAGCTTAGTTCCTGACTATGGCTACACCTTC,CASSLVPDYGYTF
.,TRBJ2-3,TRBV7-9,.,14,TGTGCCAGCACCCTCACTCGGGGTCCAGATACGCAGTATTTT,CASTLTRGPDTQYF
TRBD2,TRBJ2-7,TRBV7-2,.,15,TGTGCCAGCAGCTTAGGGACTAGCGGGAGCAACGAGCAGTACTTC,CASSLGTSGSNEQYF
.,TRBJ1-5,TRBV6-6,.,15,TGTGCCAGCAGTTACTCGACGGGGGGTGGACAGCCCCAGCATTTT,CASSYSTGGGQPQHF
.,TRBJ2-3,TRBV28,.,14,TGTGCCAGTAGAGGCCGATCTTTCACAGATACGCAGTATTTT,CASRGRSFTDTQYF
.,TRBJ2-5,TRBV12-5,once,12,TGTGCTAGTGGTCCGGACCGGGGTACCCAGTACTTC,CASGPDRGTQYF
TRBD2,TRBJ2-7,TRBV27,.,15,TGTGCCAGCAGTTTCGAAGCGGGAGGGCCCTACGAGCAGTACTTC,CASSFEAGGPYEQYF
TRBD1,TRBJ1-5,TRBV7-6,.,17,TGTGCCAGCAGCTTAGGGGGGGACAGTCATAGCAATCAGCCCCAGCATTTT,CASSLGGDSHSNQPQHF
TRBD1,TRBJ1-2,TRBV27,.,16,TGTGCCAGCAGTCGGGACAGGGGGATCCCTAACTATGGCTACACCTTC,CASSRDRGIPNYGYTF